Detailed here is one T cell receptor beta chain. This record comes from a study of T cells in Graves' hyperthyroidism and ophthalmopathy. After removal of 3 bases from V and 5 bases from J, the junction contained 4 bases not matched to a gene. Germline values: CDR1 SGHAT, CDR2 FQNNGV. The CDR3 loop spans 13 amino acids. From RNA transcripts, TCR beta CDR3 regions were amplified. HTBI primers were employed in a first-round RT-PCR of the TCR CDR3. TCRdb independently ran MiXCR on the multiplex PCR reads; one entry per CDR3 protein. The sample consists of 370,000 or so distinct CDR3 sequences, approximately 13% of them appearing once.

Sequencing was performed on blood. The chain is built from TRBV11-2 and TRBJ2-7, with 7 bases aligning to TRBD2. This TCR was sampled from a man between 25 and 39 years old with Graves' hyperthyroidism that later progressed to Graves' ophthalmopathy. The DNA of the CDR3 is TGTGCCAGCAGCTTGCTGGCGGGAGACGAGCAGTACTTC. Its protein product is CASSLLAGDEQYF.